These 4 T cell receptor beta chains share one sample of origin, sequenced in a study of T-cell reconstitution after alpha-beta-depleted transplantation in children. Unique molecular identifiers were incorporated when the TCRbeta library was constructed. TCRdb passed the PCR reads through MiXCR, listing each CDR3 protein once. Here the sample spans 500,000 to 600,000 distinct CDR3 sequences, about 17% being singletons. The sample in question was PBMCs from the stem cell graft donor, obtained from the stem cell graft. All receptors come from a human donor who donated a stem cell graft to a child with acute lymphoblastic leukemia.

The rearrangement links TRBV5-1 to TRBJ2-2; D uncertain. The V end lost 0 bases, the J end lost 2 bases, and 5 bases lay between the germline ends. CDR1 SGHRS and CDR2 YFSETQ come from the germline V gene. The CDR3 covers 14 residues. The CDR3 loop reads CASSLVINTGELFF. The DNA for the CDR3 is TGCGCCAGCAGCTTGGTAATTAACACCGGGGAGCTGTTTTTT.

This clonotype was counted only a few times. This chain links TRBV6-5 with TRBJ1-2; D might be TRBD1 (5 bases). The CDR3 runs 15 residues. Germline CDR1 is MNHEY and CDR2 is SVGAGI. V was trimmed by 2 bases and J by 4 bases, leaving 14 bases between them. The CDR3 protein is CASSYGQGAGYGYTF. The CDR3 bases are TGTGCCAGCAGTTACGGGCAAGGGGCGGGCTATGGCTACACCTTC.

The chain has TRBV12-3 or TRBV12-4 and TRBJ2-1, with 10 nucleotides matching TRBD2. The CDR3 totals 17 residues. Losses at the gene ends were 2 bases for V and 6 bases for J; bases not matched to a gene: 10. The CDR3 spells CASSLIIRTSGTNEQFF. CDR3 sequence (DNA): TGTGCCAGCAGTTTAATCATCAGGACTAGCGGAACCAATGAGCAGTTCTTC.

V and J are TRBV29-1 and TRBJ2-1; a weak D match, TRBD2 (6 bases). Germline CDR1 is SQVTM and CDR2 is ANQGSEA. The CDR3 length is 15 residues. V dropped 6 bases and J dropped 2 bases, with 17 bases sitting between them. CDR3 residues: CSVPVWGEAYNEQFF. The CDR3 DNA follows: TGCAGCGTCCCCGTCTGGGGGGAGGCCTACAATGAGCAGTTCTTC.